The 12 T cell receptor beta chains given below trace back to one sample, sequenced in a study of HIV-infected patients and healthy controls. No cell fractionation was done, so the repertoire covers all unsorted peripheral blood T cells. Alpha and beta constant-region primers primed reverse transcription of around 500 ng RNA. Using multiplexing indices, alpha and beta chain libraries were generated apart by chain-specific third strand synthesis. TCRdb itself ran the 5' RACE reads through MiXCR, one entry per CDR3 protein. The repertoire holds about 5,500 distinct CDR3 sequences, with more than 8% as singletons. Here the sequenced sample was blood, taken before antiretroviral therapy. The receptors shown here come from an adult with HIV infection.

This clonotype showed up just once. This chain links TRBV12-3 or TRBV12-4 with TRBJ2-3; TRBD2 aligns across 7 bases. With V trimmed by 4 bases and J by 5 bases, 6 bases remained unmatched. The CDR3 is made up of 14 amino acids. CDR3 loop: CASSSGGGLDTQYF. The CDR3 coding sequence is TGTGCCAGCAGTTCCGGCGGGGGACTAGATACGCAGTATTTT.

This clonotype was found many times. The V and J genes are TRBV9 and TRBJ2-3; 13 positions agree with TRBD2. The V and J ends lost 0 bases and 8 bases, in that order; junction bases with no gene match: 3. This CDR3 is 15 amino acids long. Per the germline V gene, CDR1 is SGDLS and CDR2 is YYNGEE. The CDR3 DNA is TGTGCCAGCAGCGTAGGGACTAGCGGGGGAGCTACGCAGTATTTT. Translation: CASSVGTSGGATQYF.

This clonotype was detected ten times or more. The CDR3 loop is CASSLVGQGETEAFF. The DNA for the CDR3 is TGTGCCAGCAGCTTAGTGGGGCAGGGGGAGACTGAAGCTTTCTTT. The chain employs TRBV11-3 and TRBJ1-1, with TRBD1 matching 7 bases. Germline CDR1 SGHNT, CDR2 YENEEA. Trimming removed 1 base from V and 5 bases from J; junction bases left unmatched: 7. This CDR3 spans 15 amino acids.

This clonotype is medium-sized (0.01 to 0.1%) by share. The chain carries TRBV7-2 and TRBJ2-5; a possible D gene is TRBD1 (6 bases). The CDR3 extends over 15 amino acids. CDR1 SGHTA and CDR2 FQGNSA come from the germline V gene. Trimming stripped 5 bases from V and 1 base from J, with 14 bases between. The CDR3 loop is CASSRVGQPQETQYF. CDR3 nucleotide sequence: TGTGCCAGCAGCCGAGTCGGACAGCCCCAAGAGACCCAGTACTTC.

By share, this clonotype ranks as medium-sized. The rearrangement uses TRBV5-1 and TRBJ1-1; 7 bases line up with TRBD1. Trimming cost V 0 bases and J 1 base; bases outside gene matches: 3. The CDR3 spans 15 residues. Per germline, CDR1 SGHRS and CDR2 YFSETQ. The DNA of the CDR3 is TGCGCCAGCAGCTTGGGGGACAGACCGAACACTGAAGCTTTCTTT. Protein: CASSLGDRPNTEAFF.

The V and J genes are TRBV3-1 and TRBJ2-3, with D hard to call. With 1 base removed from V and 5 bases from J, the gap between germline ends came to 4 bases. The CDR3 is made up of 12 amino acids. Germline loops: CDR1 LGHDT, CDR2 YNNKEL (reference sequence). CDR3 coding DNA: TGTGCCAGCAGCCAAGGACGAGATACGCAGTATTTT. Protein sequence: CASSQGRDTQYF.

The V and J genes are TRBV6-1 and TRBJ2-5; D uncertain. Germline CDR1 and CDR2: MNHNS and SASEGT. Trimming removed 8 bases at V and 1 base at J, with 11 bases between. The CDR3 is 13 residues long. In DNA form, the CDR3 reads TGTGCCAGCTCATCAGAAGGCCAAGAGACCCAGTACTTC. This encodes CASSSEGQETQYF.

This clonotype was counted a few times. The chain has TRBV6-5 and TRBJ1-4, with D unresolved. V was cut by 0 bases and J by 8 bases, with 13 bases left in between. CDR3 length equals 15 residues. Germline V gene lookup returns CDR1 MNHEY and CDR2 SVGAGI. The CDR3 loop is CASSYSRTDQEKLFF. DNA for the CDR3: TGTGCCAGCAGTTACTCCCGGACGGACCAAGAAAAACTGTTTTTT.

This clonotype was recorded at least ten times. The rearrangement uses TRBV5-4 and TRBJ2-2; D is tentatively TRBD1 or TRBD2 (5 bases each). There are 15 residues in the CDR3. Germline V gene sequence: CDR1 SGHNT, CDR2 YYREEE (reference sequence). Trimming stripped 3 bases from V and 0 bases from J, with 9 bases between. This chain's CDR3 is CASSWDGSNTGELFF. The CDR3, as DNA: TGTGCCAGCAGCTGGGACGGATCGAACACCGGGGAGCTGTTTTTT.

The CDR3: CASLAGGVGELFF. The CDR3 DNA sequence: TGTGCCAGCTTAGCGGGAGGGGTCGGGGAGCTGTTTTTT. The chain combines TRBV6-5 with TRBJ2-2; the match to TRBD2 covers 11 bases. The junction had 3 bases not matched to a gene; V was cut back by 8 bases and J by 7 bases. The CDR3 covers 13 residues. Germline CDR1 MNHEY, CDR2 SVGAGI.

About this clonotype: A much larger clone is a single base away; this may be a read error. The CDR3 nucleotides are TGCGCCAGCAGTACAGGGGACGCAGAGACCCAGTACTTC. Amino acids: CASSTGDAETQYF. This chain connects TRBV5-1 to TRBJ2-5; the match to TRBD1 covers 7 bases. The CDR3 is 13 amino acids. The ends lost 5 bases at V and 4 bases at J; junction bases unmatched: 5. Germline CDR1 reads SGHRS; CDR2 reads YFSETQ. Full variable domain (rest looked up from reference TRBV5-1 and TRBJ2-5): KAGVTQTPRYLIKTRGQQVTLSCSPISGHRSVSWYQQTPGQGLQFLFEYFSETQRNKGNFPGRFSGRQFSNSRSEMNVSTLELGDSALYLCASSTGDAETQYFGPGTRLLVL.

This clonotype is medium-sized in the sample. V gene TRBV27 combines with J gene TRBJ1-1; 9 nucleotides match TRBD1. J lost 6 bases, V lost 2 bases, and 7 bases had no gene match. Per germline, CDR1 MNHEY and CDR2 SMNVEV (reference sequence). This CDR3 has 15 residues. CDR3: CASSLAGQGSSEAFF. The CDR3 DNA sequence: TGTGCCAGCAGTTTAGCCGGACAGGGGTCGTCTGAAGCTTTCTTT.